The next 15 T cell receptor beta chains were all read from a single sample in a study of blood T cell repertoires in COVID-19. The protocol was immunoSEQ multiplex PCR, while the TCRdb copy is restricted to in-frame clones and leaves out a portion. The repertoire includes fewer than 130,000 clones, 69% of them detected once, and about 6% sits in the top ten. Sample: peripheral blood. The receptors originated from a man older than 75 with acute or convalescent COVID-19.

The V gene is TRBV2, the J gene TRBJ2-5, with TRBD1 identical over 10 bases. The J segment lost 5 bases and the V segment lost 5 bases, leaving 8 bases of the junction unmatched. The CDR3 has 15 amino acids. Germline values: CDR1 SNHLY, CDR2 FYNNEI. The DNA for the CDR3 is TGTGCCAGCAGTCCCGACAGGGGGCGAACGGAGACCCAGTACTTC. As protein: CASSPDRGRTETQYF. The full variable domain, with the rest looked up from reference TRBV2 and TRBJ2-5, is EPEVTQTPSHQVTQMGQEVILRCVPISNHLYFYWYRQILGQKVEFLVSFYNNEISEKSEIFDDQFSVERPDGSNFTLKIRSTKLEDSAMYFCASSPDRGRTETQYFGPGTRLLVL.

The chain couples TRBV5-1 to TRBJ2-5; tentatively, D is TRBD1 (6 bases). Germline CDR1 reads SGHRS; CDR2 reads YFSETQ. Trimming shortened V by 4 bases and J by 3 bases, and 13 bases separated the two germline ends. The CDR3 spans 14 residues. CDR3 DNA: TGCGCCAGCAGCCCGCTGGGACAAAAAGAGACCCAGTACTTC. Translated: CASSPLGQKETQYF.

V usage is TRBV9 and J usage is TRBJ2-7, with 7 positions matching TRBD1. The CDR3 is 15 amino acids. The germline V gene has CDR1 SGDLS and CDR2 YYNGEE. Losses at the gene ends were 0 bases for V and 2 bases for J; bases not matched to a gene: 5. CDR3 loop: CASSVEWDSTYEQYF. In DNA, the CDR3 is TGTGCCAGCAGCGTAGAATGGGACAGTACCTACGAGCAGTACTTC.

The chain carries TRBV28 and TRBJ1-4; D is perhaps TRBD1 (5 bases). Germline V gene sequence: CDR1 MDHEN, CDR2 SYDVKM. The CDR3 is 19 amino acids. V lost 3 bases and J 2 bases, leaving 22 bases between the germline ends. DNA of the CDR3: TGTGCCAGCAGTTTTCGGGGGGGTATCGGGATGGTGACTAATGAAAAACTGTTTTTT. Its translation is CASSFRGGIGMVTNEKLFF.

The V and J genes are TRBV2 and TRBJ2-7, with 8 nucleotides matching TRBD2. With 8 bases clipped from V and 3 bases from J, the junction kept 6 bases outside the gene matches. The germline V gene has CDR1 SNHLY and CDR2 FYNNEI. The CDR3 covers 13 residues. CDR3 sequence reads: CASGGLAVYEQYF. The CDR3, as DNA: TGTGCCAGCGGAGGACTAGCCGTCTACGAGCAGTACTTC. Combining the CDR3 with reference TRBV2 and TRBJ2-7 gives the whole variable domain EPEVTQTPSHQVTQMGQEVILRCVPISNHLYFYWYRQILGQKVEFLVSFYNNEISEKSEIFDDQFSVERPDGSNFTLKIRSTKLEDSAMYFCASGGLAVYEQYFGPGTRLTVT.

This chain joins TRBV28 and TRBJ2-1; TRBD1 is a possible D gene (6 bases). Trimming left V 4 bases short and J 12 bases short, with 13 bases between. The CDR3 loop spans 12 amino acids. Germline-derived CDR1 and CDR2 are MDHEN and SYDVKM. CDR3 amino acids: CASSSRWGPQFF. As DNA, the CDR3 is TGTGCCAGCAGTTCAAGGTGGGGGCCGCAGTTCTTC.

The J gene is TRBJ2-1, the V gene TRBV9; tentatively, D is TRBD1 (7 bases). Germline V CDR1 and CDR2: SGDLS, YYNGEE. V was trimmed by 4 bases and J by 2 bases, leaving 16 bases between them. This CDR3 is 16 amino acids long. The CDR3 loop is CASSLTGEAAYNEQFF. The CDR3 DNA sequence: TGTGCCAGCAGCCTTACAGGGGAGGCAGCCTACAATGAGCAGTTCTTC.

This rearrangement joins TRBV30 to TRBJ1-3; TRBD1 aligns across 8 bases. V was clipped by 5 bases and J by 7 bases; unmatched bases: 7. This CDR3 spans 13 amino acids. Germline CDR1 reads GTSNPN; CDR2 reads SVGIG (reference sequence). CDR3 DNA sequence: TGTGCCTGGGGACAGGGAGGGAAGAACACCATATATTTT. Translation: CAWGQGGKNTIYF.

This chain uses TRBV28 with TRBJ1-6; D ambiguous. The V gene lost 5 bases and the J gene lost 0 bases, with 20 bases spanning the gap. This CDR3 comprises 19 residues. CDR1 is MDHEN and CDR2 is SYDVKM in the germline V gene. CDR3 bases: TGTGCCAGCAGTGGCCCAGGCCGTTTGACTAGCTCCTATAATTCACCCCTCCACTTT. Its translation is CASSGPGRLTSSYNSPLHF.

The chain carries TRBV3-1 (or the pseudogene TRBV3-2) and TRBJ2-5, with 15 positions matching TRBD2. There are 16 residues in the CDR3. V trimming: 4 bases; J trimming: 4 bases; junction bases outside the gene matches: 4. Germline V gene sequence: CDR1 LGHDT, CDR2 YNNKEL (reference sequence). In DNA, the CDR3 is TGTGCCAGCAGCCCCGGACTAGCGGGAGGGCTAGAGACCCAGTACTTC. Its translation: CASSPGLAGGLETQYF.

The chain combines TRBV4-3 with TRBJ2-1; 10 nucleotides align to TRBD2. V shed 1 base and J 9 bases; nucleotides not matched to a gene: 9. CDR3 length: 16 amino acids. The germline V gene has CDR1 LGHNA and CDR2 YSLEER. DNA for the CDR3: TGCGCCAGCAGCCAAGTCCCTAGCGGGAGAGGGGGTGAGCAGTTCTTC. Protein: CASSQVPSGRGGEQFF.

The chain employs TRBV28 and TRBJ2-1; D uncertain. The V end was cut by 7 bases, the J end by 5 bases, with 6 bases between. The CDR3 runs to 11 residues. CDR1 is MDHEN, CDR2 SYDVKM, per germline. CDR3 nucleotide sequence: TGTGCCAGCACCGTTAACAATGAGCAGTTCTTC. Its protein is CASTVNNEQFF. Together with reference TRBV28 and TRBJ2-1, the CDR3 gives the full variable domain: DVKVTQSSRYLVKRTGEKVFLECVQDMDHENMFWYRQDPGLGLRLIYFSYDVKMKEKGDIPEGYSVSREKKERFSLILESASTNQTSMYLCASTVNNEQFFGPGTRLTVL.

This clone was seen more than once but under ten times. The CDR3 nucleotides read TGCGCCAGCAGCCAACCGTACAGGGGGCGTTACGAGCAGTACTTC. Amino acid sequence: CASSQPYRGRYEQYF. The chain links TRBV4-1 to TRBJ2-7; TRBD1 agrees at 9 bases. CDR1 and CDR2 (germline): MGHRA, YSYEKL. V trimming: 2 bases; J trimming: 4 bases; junction bases outside the gene matches: 6. The CDR3 extends over 15 amino acids.

This chain joins TRBV6-2 or TRBV6-3 and TRBJ1-2, with 7 bases lining up with TRBD1. CDR1 and CDR2 (germline): MNHEY, SVGEGT. Germline trimming cut 2 bases from V and 3 bases from J; bases unmatched to any gene: 9. The CDR3 runs to 16 residues. The CDR3: CASSYEGDRAYYGYTF. DNA of the CDR3: TGTGCCAGCAGTTACGAGGGTGACAGGGCTTACTATGGCTACACCTTC.

The chain uses TRBV28 and TRBJ1-5; TRBD1 agrees at 8 bases. Trimming at V came to 5 bases and at J to 11 bases, leaving 5 bases not matched to a gene. Germline V gene lookup returns CDR1 MDHEN and CDR2 SYDVKM. This CDR3 comprises 12 residues. The CDR3 here is CASSHLQGAQHF. The CDR3 region has the DNA TGTGCCAGCAGTCACCTACAGGGGGCCCAGCATTTT.